This TCR beta chain came from a study of response to subunit inactivated influenza vaccine. TCRdb fed the RT-PCR reads into MiXCR, producing one record per CDR3 protein. The table records 170,000 or so distinct CDR3 sequences, roughly 10% of them present only once. This CDR3 contains 15 residues. Trimming stripped 5 bases from V and 3 bases from J, with 17 bases between. Germline CDR1 and CDR2: KGHSH and LQKENI. The chain uses TRBV18 and TRBJ2-7, with a weak D call TRBD2 (6 bases). The starting material was CD8+ T cells sorted from PBMCs, obtained roughly 24 months after vaccination. The clonotype was recovered from a man aged 45 to 75 who received an inactivated influenza vaccine. The CDR3 region is CASSGGDRPYYEQYF. CDR3 coding DNA: TGTGCCAGCTCAGGAGGGGACCGTCCTTACTACGAGCAGTACTTC.